One and the same sample provided the 28 T cell receptor beta chains below, sequenced in a study of T-cell reconstitution after alpha-beta-depleted transplantation in children. Unique molecular identifiers were incorporated when the TCRbeta library was constructed. TCRdb reprocessed the PCR reads via MiXCR and lists one record per CDR3 protein. The sample shows around 370,000 distinct CDR3 sequences, under 13% of them seen only once. Sequencing was performed on PBMCs from the stem cell graft donor, taken from the stem cell graft. The receptor source for this set is a human donor who donated a stem cell graft to a child with acute lymphoblastic leukemia.

This clonotype was seen ten or more times. The rearrangement joins TRBV18 to TRBJ2-5, with a possible D match to TRBD2 (6 bases). In germline, CDR1 is KGHSH, CDR2 LQKENI. This CDR3 region has 15 residues. V lost 3 bases and J 5 bases, leaving 16 bases between the germline ends. The CDR3 DNA follows: TGTGCCAGCTCACCCAGCGGAGGGGCAGGGGAGACCCAGTACTTC. This codes for CASSPSGGAGETQYF.

This clonotype was found a few times. The genes are TRBV12-2 and TRBJ1-5; TRBD1, the table's D call, lacks a check against the DNA. TRBV12-2 is given as a pseudogene. The CDR3 is made up of 19 amino acids. The CDR3 DNA sequence: TGTGCAAGTCGCTTAGCACCCGACAGGGCACCTTATAGCAATCAGCCCCAGCATTTT. This translates into CASRLAPDRAPYSNQPQHF.

The gene calls are TRBV20-1 and TRBJ1-5; D not resolved. The germline gives CDR1 DFQATT, CDR2 SNEGSKA (reference sequence). The CDR3 is made up of 17 amino acids. In DNA, the CDR3 is TGCTGCGCTAGAGATACGGGGTCCTCGTATAGCAATCAGCCCCAGCATTTT. Translation gives CCARDTGSSYSNQPQHF.

As to this clonotype: Just one base apart from a much larger clone, this may be a read error. As DNA, the CDR3 is TGTGCCAGCAGCCAAGATTCACGGAGGACCACTGAAGCTTTCTTT. It is translated as CASSQDSRRTTEAFF. The rearrangement links TRBV3-1 to TRBJ1-1; D is unclear. The germline V gene encodes CDR1 LGHDT and CDR2 YNNKEL (reference sequence). V was clipped by 0 bases and J by 4 bases, with 12 bases between them. This CDR3 spans 15 amino acids.

This clonotype was seen many times. This chain joins TRBV11-2 and TRBJ1-5; D ambiguous. CDR3 size: 15 residues. Germline V gene lookup returns CDR1 SGHAT and CDR2 FQNNGV. The V end lost 1 base, the J end lost 3 bases, and 10 bases lay between the germline ends. As DNA, the CDR3 is TGTGCCAGCAGCTTAGTTCGCAGCTACAATCAGCCCCAGCATTTT. Protein product: CASSLVRSYNQPQHF. The full variable domain, with the rest looked up from reference TRBV11-2 and TRBJ1-5, is EAGVAQSPRYKIIEKRQSVAFWCNPISGHATLYWYQQILGQGPKLLIQFQNNGVVDDSQLPKDRFSAERLKGVDSTLKIQPAKLEDSAVYLCASSLVRSYNQPQHFGDGTRLSIL.

This clonotype has just a few counts. CDR3 sequence reads: CASSYPLGLAAYEQYF. In DNA form, the CDR3 reads TGTGCCAGCAGTTACCCGCTAGGACTAGCGGCCTACGAGCAGTACTTC. This sequence joins TRBV6-2 or TRBV6-3 and TRBJ2-7, with TRBD2 identical over 10 bases. This CDR3 region has 16 residues. CDR1 MNHEY and CDR2 SVGEGT come from the germline V gene. V shed 2 bases and J 2 bases; nucleotides not matched to a gene: 6.

V gene TRBV6-2 or TRBV6-3 combines with J gene TRBJ1-1, with a tentative D call TRBD1 (6 bases). The CDR3 has 14 residues. Germline V gene data show CDR1 as MNHEY and CDR2 as SVGEGT. V gave up 6 bases and J gave up 5 bases, with 16 bases separating them. This CDR3 reads CASRVQGRETEAFF. The CDR3 region has the DNA TGTGCCAGCAGGGTACAGGGTAGGGAAACTGAAGCTTTCTTT.

The chain is built from TRBV19 and TRBJ2-7; D tentatively fits TRBD1 or TRBD2 (5 bases each). Germline V lookup: CDR1 LNHDA, CDR2 SQIVND (reference sequence). Trimming took off 10 bases at V and 1 base at J, with 14 bases between the two ends. This CDR3 spans 13 amino acids. CDR3 protein: CATWDEESYEQYF. The CDR3 bases are TGTGCCACCTGGGACGAAGAATCCTACGAGCAGTACTTC.

The rearrangement uses TRBV20-1 and TRBJ2-1; 9 bases are a match to TRBD1. V lost 5 bases and J lost 2; bases outside the gene matches: 7. Germline CDR1 reads DFQATT; CDR2 reads SNEGSKA (reference sequence). The CDR3 has 15 amino acids. CDR3 in amino acids: CSAATGTGPYNEQFF. The CDR3 nucleotides are TGCAGTGCTGCTACCGGGACAGGGCCCTACAATGAGCAGTTCTTC.

The chain has TRBV7-2 and TRBJ1-2; 9 bases are shared with TRBD1. This CDR3 comprises 16 residues. After removal of 3 bases from V and 0 bases from J, the junction contained 5 bases not matched to a gene. Germline lookup yields CDR1 SGHTA and CDR2 FQGNSA. CDR3 DNA sequence: TGTGCCAGCAGCTTCGACAGGGGGGTTCCTAACTATGGCTACACCTTC. Protein product: CASSFDRGVPNYGYTF.

This clonotype has more than one count but fewer than ten. This chain uses TRBV15 with TRBJ2-1; TRBD2 agrees at 8 bases. This CDR3 has 14 residues. The V and J ends lost 5 bases and 3 bases, in that order; junction bases with no gene match: 3. Germline-derived CDR1 and CDR2 are LNHNV and YYDKDF (reference sequence). CDR3 protein: CATSELADYNEQFF. DNA of the CDR3: TGTGCCACCAGCGAACTAGCGGACTACAATGAGCAGTTCTTC. Together with reference TRBV15 and TRBJ2-1, the CDR3 gives the full variable domain: DAMVIQNPRYQVTQFGKPVTLSCSQTLNHNVMYWYQQKSSQAPKLLFHYYDKDFNNEADTPDNFQSRRPNTSFCFLDIRSPGLGDTAMYLCATSELADYNEQFFGPGTRLTVL.

The chain has TRBV4-2 and TRBJ1-6, with no clear D. Trimming removed 0 bases at V and 9 bases at J, with 9 bases between. Germline assignment: CDR1 LGHNA and CDR2 YNFKEQ. The CDR3 has 14 residues. CDR3 residues: CASSQEAGSSPLHF. Written as DNA, the CDR3 is TGTGCCAGCAGCCAAGAGGCGGGTAGTTCACCCCTCCACTTT.

This clonotype occurred a few times. This rearrangement joins TRBV6-6 to TRBJ2-5, with TRBD2 matching 7 bases. Trimming cost V 6 bases and J 5 bases; bases outside gene matches: 6. The CDR3 runs 13 residues. Germline V gives CDR1 MNHNY, CDR2 SVGAGI (reference sequence). CDR3 bases: TGTGCCAGCAGAGGACCGCGGGGGGAGACCCAGTACTTC. Translated: CASRGPRGETQYF.

This clonotype has only a few counts. The chain carries TRBV5-1 and TRBJ2-3; D may be TRBD2 (6 bases). V lost 6 bases and J 1 base, leaving 15 bases between the germline ends. CDR3 length: 15 amino acids. CDR1 SGHRS and CDR2 YFSETQ come from the germline V gene. CDR3 DNA: TGCGCCAGCACCCCGGATAGCGGACGCACAGATACGCAGTATTTT. Encoded protein: CASTPDSGRTDTQYF.

The chain links TRBV6-1 to TRBJ1-2; the match to TRBD1 covers 8 bases. CDR1 and CDR2 (germline): MNHNS, SASEGT. CDR3 size: 14 residues. The ends lost 5 bases at V and 4 bases at J; junction bases unmatched: 6. CDR3 coding DNA: TGTGCCAGCAGTCCGGACAGGGACATCTATGGCTACACCTTC. Translated: CASSPDRDIYGYTF.

CDR3 DNA sequence: TGTGCCACCAGCGTTGGACAGGGGAATAGCAATCAGCCCCAGCATTTT. This sequence encodes CATSVGQGNSNQPQHF. This rearrangement joins TRBV15 to TRBJ1-5; 9 positions match TRBD1. The CDR3 contains 16 residues. Germline trimming cut 5 bases from V and 0 bases from J; bases unmatched to any gene: 5. CDR1 and CDR2 from the germline V gene are LNHNV and YYDKDF (reference sequence).

V gene TRBV7-9 combines with J gene TRBJ1-2; D gene unclear. V lost 0 bases and J 4 bases, leaving 12 bases between the germline ends. Per the germline V gene, CDR1 is SEHNR and CDR2 is FQNEAQ (reference sequence). The length of the CDR3 is 15 residues. CDR3 residues: CASSLANPGAYGYTF. For the CDR3, the DNA is TGTGCCAGCAGCTTAGCCAACCCGGGCGCCTATGGCTACACCTTC.

This clonotype appeared a few times. The chain recombines TRBV7-2 with TRBJ2-3; D is undetermined. Germline CDR1 is SGHTA and CDR2 is FQGNSA. This CDR3 region has 15 residues. Between the trimmed V and J ends, which lost 2 bases and 2 bases, there was a span of 11 bases. The CDR3 loop is CASSLLRRHTDTQYF. The CDR3 nucleotides are TGTGCCAGCAGCTTACTACGGAGACACACAGATACGCAGTATTTT.

The rearrangement links TRBV11-2 to TRBJ2-3, with 16 bases matching TRBD2. CDR1 SGHAT and CDR2 FQNNGV come from the germline V gene. The CDR3 length is 18 residues. The V segment lost 5 bases and the J segment 4 bases; nucleotides outside the gene matches: 9. The CDR3 region is CASSETTGTSGRADTQYF. CDR3 in DNA: TGTGCCAGCAGCGAAACCACCGGGACTAGCGGGAGGGCAGATACGCAGTATTTT. Together with reference TRBV11-2 and TRBJ2-3, the CDR3 gives the full variable domain: EAGVAQSPRYKIIEKRQSVAFWCNPISGHATLYWYQQILGQGPKLLIQFQNNGVVDDSQLPKDRFSAERLKGVDSTLKIQPAKLEDSAVYLCASSETTGTSGRADTQYFGPGTRLTVL.

The chain links TRBV7-9 to TRBJ2-7; maybe TRBD1 (6 bases). In germline, CDR1 is SEHNR, CDR2 FQNEAQ (reference sequence). The CDR3 extends over 14 amino acids. Trimming pared 1 base from V and 7 bases from J, leaving 14 bases between. CDR3 coding DNA: TGTGCCAGCAGCTTAGAGACACCAAGGGGGGAGCAGTACTTC. The encoded protein is CASSLETPRGEQYF.

V gene TRBV5-1 combines with J gene TRBJ1-4, with 8 bases matching TRBD1. This CDR3 contains 14 residues. CDR1 SGHRS and CDR2 YFSETQ come from the germline V gene. The J segment lost 7 bases and the V segment lost 7 bases, leaving 9 bases of the junction unmatched. The CDR3 region is CASRPPGGSEKLFF. The CDR3 DNA follows: TGCGCCAGCCGCCCGCCAGGGGGCTCTGAAAAACTGTTTTTT.

This clonotype was seen more than once but under ten times. The V gene is TRBV3-1, the J gene TRBJ2-1, with 11 bases lining up with TRBD2. This CDR3 comprises 17 residues. From germline, CDR1 is LGHDT and CDR2 YNNKEL (reference sequence). Trimming removed 10 bases from V and 4 bases from J; junction bases left unmatched: 15. CDR3 sequence reads: CATVGLAEILKYNEQFF. DNA of the CDR3: TGTGCCACCGTGGGACTAGCGGAAATACTCAAATACAATGAGCAGTTCTTC.

At least ten counts were recorded for this clonotype. The V gene is TRBV29-1, the J gene TRBJ2-1; D remains ambiguous. The V gene's germline CDR1 is SQVTM and CDR2 ANQGSEA. The CDR3 length is 13 residues. Trimming took off 4 bases at V and 0 bases at J, with 7 bases between the two ends. The CDR3 sequence: CSVVIPSYNEQFF. The CDR3, as DNA: TGCAGCGTTGTGATCCCCTCCTACAATGAGCAGTTCTTC.

This clonotype was counted ten times or more. The chain joins TRBV4-1 to TRBJ1-1, with D unclear. The CDR3 consists of 13 residues. V was cut by 6 bases and J by 3 bases, with 11 bases left in between. Germline V gives CDR1 MGHRA, CDR2 YSYEKL. The CDR3 DNA reads as TGCGCCAGCAGTCCGAACGGGGACACTGAAGCTTTCTTT. It is translated as CASSPNGDTEAFF.

This sequence joins TRBV20-1 and TRBJ2-1; D may be TRBD2 (6 bases). CDR1 is DFQATT and CDR2 is SNEGSKA in the germline V gene (reference sequence). Trimming shortened V by 6 bases and J by 9 bases, and 21 bases separated the two germline ends. The CDR3 runs 14 residues. CDR3 nucleotides: TGCAGTGCCGACGCCCCGGGGGTGGTGGGTGAGCAGTTCTTC. As protein: CSADAPGVVGEQFF.

This clonotype turned up a few times. The rearrangement uses TRBV5-1 and TRBJ1-4; 7 bases align to TRBD1. The CDR3 totals 16 residues. Germline CDR1 SGHRS, CDR2 YFSETQ. With V trimmed by 4 bases and J by 0 bases, 6 bases remained unmatched. The CDR3: CASSLGTVATNEKLFF. DNA of the CDR3: TGCGCCAGCAGCCTCGGGACAGTAGCAACTAATGAAAAACTGTTTTTT.

The V gene is TRBV12-3 or TRBV12-4, the J gene TRBJ2-6; D is uncertain. CDR3 size: 16 residues. The V end lost 3 bases, the J end lost 2 bases, and 11 bases lay between the germline ends. The CDR3 DNA follows: TGTGCCAGCAGTTTTGTTAAGGGAACTGGGGCCAACGTCCTGACTTTC. This translates into CASSFVKGTGANVLTF.

This clonotype was recorded at least ten times. The chain links TRBV15 to TRBJ2-6; no clear D gene. The germline V gene encodes CDR1 LNHNV and CDR2 YYDKDF (reference sequence). The CDR3 is made up of 15 amino acids. V dropped 4 bases and J dropped 0 bases, with 7 bases sitting between them. In DNA, the CDR3 is TGTGCCACCAGCATAGGTATCTCTGGGGCCAACGTCCTGACTTTC. As protein: CATSIGISGANVLTF.